The present entry profiles one T cell receptor beta chain with its context. This record belongs to a study of T cell responses to AZD1222 COVID-19 vaccine. The table came from immunoSEQ multiplex PCR; TCRdb's copy has only in-frame clones and leaves some out. The sample carries some 70,000 clones, 65% to 85% recorded once. From germline, CDR1 is LGHNA and CDR2 YNFKEQ. This CDR3 has 14 residues. V was clipped by 0 bases and J by 5 bases, with 10 bases between them. This chain uses TRBV4-2 with TRBJ1-2; unclear D gene. This TCR derives from an adult in good health. The starting material was peripheral blood, obtained on day 0 of AZD1222 vaccination. The CDR3 is CASSQDGGSYGYTF. The DNA of the CDR3 is TGTGCCAGCAGCCAAGATGGAGGGAGTTATGGCTACACCTTC.